The 8 T cell receptor beta chains listed next were all sequenced from one sample in a study of tumor and adjacent non-tumor tissue in lung cancer. No cell sorting was done before RNA was extracted from the tissue. This non-tumor lung sample came from over 3 cm beyond the tumor edge. Three rounds of nested PCR, following a modified ARM-PCR protocol, produced the TCRbeta library. MiXCR, applied by TCRdb to the multiplex PCR reads, yields one record per CDR3 protein. The sample holds about 50,000 distinct CDR3 sequences, around three quarters seen once. Sequencing was carried out using distant non-tumor lung tissue. All receptors come from a woman aged 60-70 years with non-small cell lung cancer.

The chain carries TRBV6-2 or TRBV6-3 and TRBJ2-7; D perhaps matches TRBD2 (6 bases). Germline-derived CDR1 and CDR2 are MNHEY and SVGEGT. V lost 2 bases to trimming and J lost 4 bases, with 15 bases between them. This CDR3 comprises 15 residues. CDR3 nucleotide sequence: TGTGCCAGCAGTTACCCTAGCGAGTTGTTATACGAGCAGTACTTC. The encoded protein is CASSYPSELLYEQYF.

For this clonotype: This may come from a read error, since a much larger clone is one base off. The rearrangement uses TRBV28 and TRBJ1-5; possibly TRBD1 for D (5 bases). V lost 5 bases, J lost 3 bases, and 17 bases lay in between. Germline V gene data show CDR1 as MDHEN and CDR2 as SYDVKM. This CDR3 region has 16 residues. CDR3 DNA sequence: TGTGCCAGCAGTCTCGGACACCTGCTCTCCAATCAGCCCCAGCATTTT. Translation gives CASSLGHLLSNQPQHF.

V and J are TRBV29-1 and TRBJ2-6; 8 bases align to TRBD1. Trimming removed 1 base from V and 16 bases from J; junction bases left unmatched: 27. Looked up from germline, CDR1 is SQVTM and CDR2 is ANQGSEA. This CDR3 comprises 19 residues. CDR3 DNA: TGCAGCGTTGAAGTTTGGACAGGGATAGGTAACTCTGGGGCCAACATTCTGACTTTC. Its protein product is CSVEVWTGIGNSGANILTF.

This clonotype was counted once. One end of the junction does not line up with germline, which may come from a read error. The chain carries TRBV11-2 and TRBJ2-7, with no clear D. The CDR3 runs 15 residues. Germline V gives CDR1 SGHAT, CDR2 FQNNGV. Here the CDR3 DNA reads TGTGCCAGCAGCCAAGCCCTACCCTCGGCACACGAGCTGTACTTC. Translating it yields CASSQALPSAHELYF.

In this sample, this clonotype is medium-sized. The J gene is TRBJ2-4, the V gene TRBV4-3; D gene uncertain. The V and J ends lost 4 bases and 5 bases respectively, with 9 bases between them. There are 13 residues in the CDR3. Germline-derived CDR1 and CDR2 are LGHNA and YSLEER. The CDR3 spells CASSPSIQNIQYF. The CDR3 DNA sequence: TGCGCCAGCAGCCCCAGTATCCAAAACATTCAGTACTTC.

As to this clonotype: This CDR3 fails to terminate in the conserved phenylalanine or tryptophan, so it likely reflects a read error. The DNA is omitted, as the CDR3 cannot be located on it reliably, and the CDR3 follows TCRdb's listing. This sequence joins TRBV30 and TRBJ2-2. The CDR3 spans 12 amino acids, including both terminal residues. The germline CDR1 and CDR2 sequences are GTSNPN and SVGIG (reference sequence). CDR3 amino acids: CAWSLKTGELFI.

Concerning this clonotype: The junction does not match germline at one end; this may be a read error. The chain joins TRBV11-1 to TRBJ2-1; the D gene is possibly TRBD2 (5 bases). Germline CDR1 is SGHAT and CDR2 is FQDESV (reference sequence). The CDR3 extends over 17 amino acids. The CDR3 spells CGSSRGFAANSYNVQFF. DNA for the CDR3: TGTGGCAGCAGTCGGGGTTTCGCAGCGAACTCCTACAATGTGCAGTTCTTC.

On this clonotype itself: The germline gene is not matched at one end of the junction; a read error may be the cause. J is TRBJ1-6 and V is TRBV28; D remains unclear. Germline-derived CDR1 and CDR2 are MDHEN and SYDVKM. CDR3 length: 12 amino acids. Here the CDR3 reads CASCPYSSPLHF. CDR3 nucleotides: TGTGCCAGCTGCCCGTATAGTTCACCCCTCCACTTT.